The T cell receptor beta chain under discussion was sequenced for a study of OX40 agonist ivuxolimab in advanced cancers. Notes on the research overall: The costimulatory receptor OX40 (CD134) was targeted by ivuxolimab, a fully human IgG2 agonistic monoclonal antibody. Peripheral TCRbeta sequencing was intended to test whether TCR sequence diversity was altered and clonal T-cell expansion was caused by ivuxolimab. The monotherapy dose-escalation portion (N ≈ 55 patients) of the phase I ivuxolimab trial is reported in the paper. A male proportion of approximately 83% and a mean age of approximately 62 years, ranging from about 23 to 79, were recorded for the dose-escalation cohort. Partial responses occurred in three dose-escalation patients, of whom one had hepatocellular carcinoma and two had cutaneous melanoma. Intravenous ivuxolimab was administered to patients every 2 weeks at six dose levels: 0.01, 0.1, 0.3, 1.5, 3 and 10 mg/kg. Among the roughly 52 dose-escalation patients, some 20 had hepatocellular carcinoma, approximately 15 melanoma, 9 renal cell carcinoma and 9 head and neck cancer. Prior anti-PD-1, anti-PD-L1 or anti-CTLA-4 therapy was permitted, and 40% to 50% of dose-escalation patients had received checkpoint inhibitors.

The trial excluded patients who had a history of autoimmune disease or were on systemic immunosuppression. In every dose cohort, peripheral blood was drawn for TCR sequencing at baseline, cycle 4 day 1, and cycle 7 day 1. Samples were obtained from an open-label, multicenter, first-in-human phase I dose-escalation trial of ivuxolimab. Adults with locally advanced or metastatic melanoma, renal cell carcinoma, hepatocellular carcinoma or head and neck squamous cell carcinoma were enrolled in the trial. CD4+ and CD8+ T cells were sorted separately from peripheral blood before TCR sequencing. Study-wide findings and limitations: At doses from 0.1 to 3.0 mg/kg, clonal expansion was seen in both CD4+ and CD8+ blood T cells between baseline and week 6. Low levels of normalized T-cell clonal expansion were also seen in some nonresponding patients. Antigen specificity was not determined for the clonally expanded peripheral T cells. After ivuxolimab, CD8+ T cells had more expanded clones than CD4+ T cells on average. In the 0.1-3.0 mg/kg groups, partial responders were among the patients with the lowest normalized peripheral clonal expansion, particularly in CD8+ T cells.

CDR1 MNHNS and CDR2 SASEGT are derived from the germline V gene. Relative to germline, V is missing 9 bases and J is missing 2 bases, with 6 bases of the junction outside any gene match. CDR3 length: 15 amino acids, cysteine to phenylalanine. Here the CDR3 DNA is all that survives: 45 bases in frame from base 1. Genomic DNA was extracted from sorted cells for sequencing of the TCRbeta CDR3 region. TCRbeta CDR3 regions were sequenced using the immunoSEQ Assay. The immuneACCESS repertoire file appears here via TCRdb, limited to in-frame rearrangements. These files lack a portion of the clones; in checked studies, under half of the deficit traces to unresolved V genes, and the cause of the others is not known. Counted in this sample were 11,000 to 15,000 clones; roughly 89% of them appeared once. The ten top clones hold over 5.5% of the sample. As concerns this clone: There is no known antigen for this receptor. The record has no base qualities; no much larger clone is one base away.

This clonotype originated in an adult with an advanced solid tumor such as melanoma, head and neck, liver or kidney cancer. The chain employs TRBV6-1 and TRBJ2-6; 8 junctional bases match TRBD1. This material consisted of CD4+ or CD8+ T cells sorted from blood, taken in a trial of the OX40 agonist ivuxolimab. In nucleotides, the sequence is TGTGCCAGTATACAGGGGGGCCCTGGGGCCAACGTCCTGACTTTC. This is translated as CASIQGGPGANVLTF.